What follows are 5 T cell receptor beta chains derived from one specimen sequenced in a study of blood T cell repertoires in COVID-19. TCRdb's table, derived via immunoSEQ multiplex PCR, lists solely in-frame clones and lacks some. Of approximately 100,000 clones listed, around 91% were seen once; the top ten hold about 34%. The sequencing sample was made of peripheral blood. The receptors derive from a woman aged 80 or over with acute or convalescent COVID-19.

This rearrangement joins TRBV11-2 to TRBJ1-3, with 8 nucleotides matching TRBD1. J was trimmed by 0 bases and V by 5 bases; bases with no gene match: 6. This CDR3 spans 16 amino acids. Germline V gene sequence: CDR1 SGHAT, CDR2 FQNNGV. The CDR3 region is CASSLSDRVSGNTIYF. The CDR3 nucleotides read TGTGCCAGCAGCCTTTCGGACAGGGTCTCTGGAAACACCATATATTTT.

The chain uses TRBV7-8 and TRBJ1-6; maybe TRBD1 (5 bases). The CDR3 extends over 16 amino acids. Trimming shortened V by 6 bases and J by 6 bases, and 18 bases separated the two germline ends. Germline V lookup: CDR1 SGHVS, CDR2 FQNEAQ. The CDR3 protein is CASRSAAGGGNSPLHF. The CDR3 DNA is TGTGCCAGCAGATCCGCCGCGGGGGGTGGTAATTCACCCCTCCACTTT.

The chain couples TRBV19 to TRBJ1-2, with a weak D call TRBD1 (5 bases). Germline CDR1 is LNHDA and CDR2 is SQIVND (reference sequence). Trimming took 1 base from V and 6 from J, leaving 12 bases between them. The CDR3 totals 14 residues. The CDR3 loop is CASSIGGLTHGYTF. Written as DNA, the CDR3 is TGTGCCAGTAGTATAGGGGGACTAACTCATGGCTACACCTTC.

The chain has TRBV29-1 and TRBJ2-5; possible D gene TRBD1, 5 bases. Trimming pared 2 bases from V and 5 bases from J, leaving 12 bases between. Germline CDR1 and CDR2: SQVTM and ANQGSEA. CDR3 length equals 13 residues. In DNA, the CDR3 is TGCAGCGTTGAACAGGGCCAGGACGAGACCCAGTACTTC. Protein product: CSVEQGQDETQYF. The full variable domain, completed using reference TRBV29-1 and TRBJ2-5, is SAVISQKPSRDICQRGTSLTIQCQVDSQVTMMFWYRQQPGQSLTLIATANQGSEATYESGFVIDKFPISRPNLTFSTLTVSNMSPEDSSIYLCSVEQGQDETQYFGPGTRLLVL.

The J gene is TRBJ2-2, the V gene TRBV30; 8 bases align to TRBD1. Germline V gene sequence: CDR1 GTSNPN, CDR2 SVGIG (reference sequence). This CDR3 has 15 amino acids. The J segment lost 0 bases and the V segment lost 8 bases, leaving 8 bases of the junction unmatched. As DNA, the CDR3 is TGTGCCGGCGAGGACAGGGATCCGAACACCGGGGAGCTGTTTTTT. Encoded protein: CAGEDRDPNTGELFF.